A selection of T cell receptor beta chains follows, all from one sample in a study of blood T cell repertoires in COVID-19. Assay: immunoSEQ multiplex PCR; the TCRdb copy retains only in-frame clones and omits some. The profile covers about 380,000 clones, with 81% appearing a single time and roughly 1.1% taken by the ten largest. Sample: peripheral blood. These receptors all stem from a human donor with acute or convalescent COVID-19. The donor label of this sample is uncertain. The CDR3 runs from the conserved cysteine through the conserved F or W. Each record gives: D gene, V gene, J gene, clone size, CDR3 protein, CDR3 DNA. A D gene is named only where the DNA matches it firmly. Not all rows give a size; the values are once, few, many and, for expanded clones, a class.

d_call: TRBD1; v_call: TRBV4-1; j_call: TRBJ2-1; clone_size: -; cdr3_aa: CASKPQGAPYNEQFF; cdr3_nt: TGCGCCAGCAAACCACAGGGGGCTCCCTACAATGAGCAGTTCTTC
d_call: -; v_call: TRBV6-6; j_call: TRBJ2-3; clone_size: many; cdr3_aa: CASTGYTDTQYF; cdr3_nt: TGTGCCAGCACCGGGTACACAGATACGCAGTATTTT
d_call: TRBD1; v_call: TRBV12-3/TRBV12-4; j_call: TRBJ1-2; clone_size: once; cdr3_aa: CASTWDRAFGYTF; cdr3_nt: TGTGCCAGCACCTGGGACAGGGCTTTTGGCTACACCTTC
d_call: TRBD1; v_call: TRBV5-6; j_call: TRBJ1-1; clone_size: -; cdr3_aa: CASSWGTGGFTEAFF; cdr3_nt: TGTGCCAGCAGCTGGGGCACAGGGGGCTTCACTGAAGCTTTCTTT
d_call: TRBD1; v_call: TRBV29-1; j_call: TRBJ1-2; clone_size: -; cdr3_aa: CSVVGGQSDGYTF; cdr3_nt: TGCAGCGTTGTTGGGGGACAGTCAGATGGCTACACCTTC
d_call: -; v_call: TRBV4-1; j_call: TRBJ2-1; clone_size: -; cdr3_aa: CASSRRGMGTYTYNEQFF; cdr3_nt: TGCGCCAGCAGCCGTAGAGGGATGGGCACTTATACCTACAATGAGCAGTTCTTC
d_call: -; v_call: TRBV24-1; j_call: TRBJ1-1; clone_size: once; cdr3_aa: CATSDRGTEAFF; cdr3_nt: TGTGCCACCAGTGATAGGGGCACTGAAGCTTTCTTT
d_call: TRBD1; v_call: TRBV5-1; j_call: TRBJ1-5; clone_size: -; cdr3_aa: CASSLDRGDQPQHF; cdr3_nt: TGCGCCAGCAGCTTGGACAGGGGCGATCAGCCCCAGCATTTT
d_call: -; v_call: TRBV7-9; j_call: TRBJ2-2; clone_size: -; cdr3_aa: CASSFGYSGELFF; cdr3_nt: TGTGCCAGCAGCTTCGGGTATTCCGGGGAGCTGTTTTTT
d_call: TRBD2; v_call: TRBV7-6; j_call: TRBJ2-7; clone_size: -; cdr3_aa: CASSTSGKNYEQYF; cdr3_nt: TGTGCCAGCAGCACTAGCGGGAAGAACTACGAGCAGTACTTC
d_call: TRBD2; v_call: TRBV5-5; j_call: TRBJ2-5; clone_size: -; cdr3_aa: CASSRDYFVETQYF; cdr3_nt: TGTGCCAGCAGCCGGGACTACTTTGTAGAGACCCAGTACTTC
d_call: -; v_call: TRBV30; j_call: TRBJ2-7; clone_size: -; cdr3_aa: CAWSPIRDFYEQYF; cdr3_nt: TGTGCCTGGAGCCCTATCCGGGACTTCTACGAGCAGTACTTC
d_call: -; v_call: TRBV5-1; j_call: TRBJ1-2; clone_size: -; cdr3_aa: CASSLGQPIDGYTF; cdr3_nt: TGCGCCAGCAGCCTCGGACAGCCAATAGATGGCTACACCTTC